The clone carrying this T cell receptor beta chain has more than one count but fewer than ten. Time point of the sample: pre-treatment sample, taken before nivolumab and TIL therapy. The tumor samples were excised metastases, mostly pleural nodules or supraclavicular lymph nodes. The libraries were made with immunoSEQ v3. Sequencing used immunoSEQ multiplex PCR; TCRdb keeps in-frame clones, though not all of them. The table lists 95,000 or so clones, 50% to 70% of them singletons. The V gene's germline CDR1 is GTSNPN and CDR2 SVGIG (reference sequence). Trimming removed 3 bases at V and 10 bases at J, with 15 bases between. This CDR3 comprises 12 residues. This entry comes from a study of TIL therapy for anti-PD-1-resistant metastatic lung cancer. Across the study: By whole-exome sequencing, median non-synonymous tumor mutation burden was roughly 1.6 mutations per megabase.

The sample here was tumor tissue, taken at baseline. The clonotype was recovered from a person aged 25-85 years with non-small cell lung cancer. The chain recombines TRBV30 with TRBJ1-1; a possible D gene is TRBD1 (5 bases). The CDR3 sequence: CAWRGTTRGAFF. As DNA, the CDR3 is TGTGCCTGGAGAGGGACGACTCGGGGAGCTTTCTTT.